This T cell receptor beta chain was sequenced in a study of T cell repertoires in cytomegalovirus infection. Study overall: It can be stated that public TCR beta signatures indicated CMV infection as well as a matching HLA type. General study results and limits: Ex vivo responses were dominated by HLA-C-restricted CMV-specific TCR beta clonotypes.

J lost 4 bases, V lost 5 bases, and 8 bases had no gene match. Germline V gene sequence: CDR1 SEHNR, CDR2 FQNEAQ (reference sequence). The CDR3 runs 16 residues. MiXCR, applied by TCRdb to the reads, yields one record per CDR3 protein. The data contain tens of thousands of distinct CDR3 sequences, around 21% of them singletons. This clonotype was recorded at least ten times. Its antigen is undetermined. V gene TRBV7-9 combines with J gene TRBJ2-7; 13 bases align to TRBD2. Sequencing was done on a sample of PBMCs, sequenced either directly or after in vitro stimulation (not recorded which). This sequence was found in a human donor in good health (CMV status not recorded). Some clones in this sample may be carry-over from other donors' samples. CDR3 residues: CASSPWTSGRGYEQYF. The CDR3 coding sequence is TGTGCCAGCAGCCCATGGACTAGCGGGAGAGGGTACGAGCAGTACTTC.